This T cell receptor beta chain was identified in a study of cytomegalovirus exposure and HLA in healthy donors. Germline values: CDR1 SQVTM, CDR2 ANQGSEA. V was cut by 6 bases and J by 6 bases, with 5 bases left in between. The CDR3 totals 10 residues. Primers for the PCR totalled 60 Vbeta and 13 Jbeta. Method: immunoSEQ multiplex PCR; TCRdb's copy keeps in-frame clones and lacks some. The sample lists 150,000 to 200,000 clones, 62% seen once, with 2.5% to 3% in the top ten. Study-wide points: Three chains tied to CMV proved CMV antigen-specific in vitro.

This clone was seen more than once but under ten times. Its antigen is still unknown. The receptor's source is a man in his forties in good health and CMV-seronegative. The chain links TRBV29-1 to TRBJ1-4; no reliable D call. Sequenced material: PBMCs. The CDR3 spells CSVLDEKLFF. Written as DNA, the CDR3 is TGCAGCGTCTTAGATGAAAAACTGTTTTTT.